The next 18 T cell receptor beta chains were all read from a single sample in a study of OX40 agonist ivuxolimab in advanced cancers. Here immunoSEQ multiplex PCR was the method, and the copy in TCRdb shows in-frame clones only, minus some. This sample has tens of thousands of clones; roughly 81% occur once, and the top ten carry around 2%. Sequencing was performed on CD4+ or CD8+ T cells sorted from blood, taken in a trial of the OX40 agonist ivuxolimab. Source of these receptors: an adult with an advanced solid tumor such as melanoma, head and neck, liver or kidney cancer.

The chain has TRBV28 and TRBJ1-2; 9 positions match TRBD1. V was pared by 4 bases and J by 4 bases, with 4 bases of the junction left unmatched. CDR3 length: 14 residues. Germline lookup yields CDR1 MDHEN and CDR2 SYDVKM. CDR3 in amino acids: CASSSHRGLYGYTF. For the CDR3, the DNA is TGTGCCAGCAGTTCCCACAGGGGGCTCTATGGCTACACCTTC.

V is TRBV13 and J is TRBJ2-5, with a tentative D call TRBD1 (7 bases). This CDR3 is 15 amino acids long. With 5 bases removed from V and 4 bases from J, the gap between germline ends came to 17 bases. Germline values: CDR1 PRHDT, CDR2 FYEKMQ (reference sequence). The CDR3 region has the DNA TGTGCCAGCAGCCCGCCGACAGGGAGGTCAGAGACCCAGTACTTC. Protein product: CASSPPTGRSETQYF.

This clone came up a few times. V is TRBV7-9 and J is TRBJ2-2; D is perhaps TRBD2 (5 bases). With 0 bases removed from V and 7 bases from J, the gap between germline ends came to 9 bases. The germline V gene encodes CDR1 SEHNR and CDR2 FQNEAQ (reference sequence). CDR3 length: 14 residues. CDR3 coding DNA: TGTGCCAGCAGCTTAGCGGCCCGGGGCGGGGAGCTGTTTTTT. It encodes CASSLAARGGELFF.

The CDR3 nucleotides read TGCGCCAGCAGCCAAGAGGGACAGGTCTATGGCTACACCTTC. Translating gives CASSQEGQVYGYTF. The chain links TRBV4-1 to TRBJ1-2; TRBD1 agrees at 8 bases. The CDR3 runs 14 residues. Germline assignment: CDR1 MGHRA and CDR2 YSYEKL. V trimming: 0 bases; J trimming: 4 bases; junction bases outside the gene matches: 1.

The genes are TRBV25-1 and TRBJ2-3; 7 nucleotides align to TRBD2. J lost 2 bases, V lost 6 bases, and 11 bases had no gene match. Looked up from germline, CDR1 is MGHDK and CDR2 is SYGVNS. The CDR3 has 16 amino acids. CDR3 amino acids: CASSRRTSLFTDTQYF. CDR3 DNA: TGTGCCAGCAGCCGCCGGACTAGTCTTTTCACAGATACGCAGTATTTT.

This sequence joins TRBV18 and TRBJ2-5; 8 bases line up with TRBD1. Judging by the DNA end, TRBJ2-7 fits better; the J call may be wrong. The germline V gene encodes CDR1 KGHSH and CDR2 LQKENI. The CDR3 is 15 residues long. CDR3 sequence reads: CASSLDRGSVYEQYF. For the CDR3, the DNA is TGTGCCAGCTCACTAGACAGGGGAAGCGTGTACGAGCAGTACTTC.

This clone came up a few times. The V gene is TRBV9, the J gene TRBJ2-1; 13 bases map to TRBD2. The J segment lost 4 bases and the V segment lost 4 bases, leaving 2 bases of the junction unmatched. The germline CDR1 and CDR2 sequences are SGDLS and YYNGEE. This CDR3 region has 15 residues. The CDR3 coding sequence is TGTGCCAGCAGCCCGACTAGCGGGGGGTACAATGAGCAGTTCTTC. Translating gives CASSPTSGGYNEQFF.

The chain uses TRBV5-4 and TRBJ2-7; tentatively, D is TRBD1 (5 bases). The CDR3 covers 14 residues. Germline loops: CDR1 SGHNT, CDR2 YYREEE (reference sequence). Trimming took 5 bases from V and 1 from J, leaving 13 bases between them. CDR3 in amino acids: CASRLGPLSYEQYF. DNA of the CDR3: TGTGCCAGCAGACTGGGGCCCTTATCCTACGAGCAGTACTTC.

This chain links TRBV10-3 with TRBJ2-1; 10 nucleotides align to TRBD1. This CDR3 has 17 amino acids. V dropped 6 bases and J dropped 2; count of bases not matched to a gene: 10. Germline CDR1 reads ENHRY; CDR2 reads SYGVKD. CDR3 loop: CAIRGTGVDSAYNEQFF. The CDR3 DNA reads as TGTGCCATCAGGGGGACAGGGGTTGATAGCGCCTACAATGAGCAGTTCTTC.

The rearrangement links TRBV2 to TRBJ1-5, with D maybe TRBD1 (5 bases). The V gene's germline CDR1 is SNHLY and CDR2 FYNNEI. V gave up 4 bases and J gave up 2 bases, with 9 bases separating them. The CDR3 length is 14 residues. Here the CDR3 reads CASSGGLGNQPQHF. In DNA form, the CDR3 reads TGTGCCAGCAGTGGGGGCCTTGGCAATCAGCCCCAGCATTTT.

This sequence joins TRBV10-3 and TRBJ2-7; 11 bases align to TRBD1. Germline V gene sequence: CDR1 ENHRY, CDR2 SYGVKD. This CDR3 has 16 residues. Unmatched junction bases numbered 7, after V lost 3 bases and J lost 3 bases. The CDR3 reads CAISETTGTGGYEQYF. The CDR3 nucleotides are TGTGCCATCAGTGAAACTACCGGGACAGGGGGCTACGAGCAGTACTTC.

This clone was detected only a few times. The rearrangement uses TRBV4-2 and TRBJ1-1; no clear D gene. The ends were cut back, 0 bases at V and 0 bases at J, with 2 bases in the middle. Germline V gives CDR1 LGHNA, CDR2 YNFKEQ. CDR3 size: 13 residues. Here the CDR3 DNA reads TGTGCCAGCAGCCAAGACATGAACACTGAAGCTTTCTTT. Amino acids: CASSQDMNTEAFF.

The CDR3 here is CASSELDTYNEQFF. The CDR3 region has the DNA TGTGCCAGTAGTGAGCTGGACACCTACAATGAGCAGTTCTTC. The chain couples TRBV19 to TRBJ2-1; a weak D match, TRBD1 (5 bases). The CDR3 has 14 amino acids. V lost 5 bases and J 2 bases, leaving 10 bases between the germline ends. Germline V gene sequence: CDR1 LNHDA, CDR2 SQIVND (reference sequence).

This chain joins TRBV30 and TRBJ1-1; possibly TRBD1 for D (6 bases). The CDR3 length is 14 residues. The germline V gene has CDR1 GTSNPN and CDR2 SVGIG (reference sequence). V was clipped by 3 bases and J by 0 bases, with 11 bases between them. The CDR3 reads CAWSRQEMNTEAFF. The CDR3 bases are TGTGCCTGGAGCCGACAGGAGATGAACACTGAAGCTTTCTTT. The entire variable domain, with the rest obtained from reference TRBV30 and TRBJ1-1, is as follows: SQTIHQWPATLVQPVGSPLSLECTVEGTSNPNLYWYRQAAGRGLQLLFYSVGIGQISSEVPQNLSASRPQDRQFILSSKKLLLSDSGFYLCAWSRQEMNTEAFFGQGTRLTVV.

This chain links TRBV7-2 with TRBJ2-7; 9 positions agree with TRBD2. This CDR3 region has 13 residues. Germline values: CDR1 SGHTA, CDR2 FQGNSA. The junction had 9 bases not matched to a gene; V was cut back by 2 bases and J by 13 bases. DNA for the CDR3: TGTGCCAGCAGCTTATTTATAGCGGGAGAAAAATACTTC. Its protein product is CASSLFIAGEKYF.

This chain uses TRBV27 with TRBJ2-7; D is tentatively TRBD1 or TRBD2 (5 bases each). This CDR3 comprises 13 residues. Per germline, CDR1 MNHEY and CDR2 SMNVEV (reference sequence). The ends were cut back, 4 bases at V and 3 bases at J, with 10 bases in the middle. The CDR3 bases are TGTGCCAGCAGTTACGTTGGGGGCTACGAGCAGTACTTC. Protein product: CASSYVGGYEQYF.

This clone showed up just once. The CDR3 sequence: CASPPPGLSYEQYF. DNA of the CDR3: TGTGCCAGCCCTCCCCCCGGGCTCTCCTACGAGCAGTACTTC. The chain is built from TRBV28 and TRBJ2-7; no clear D gene. CDR3 length equals 14 residues. Trimming removed 8 bases at V and 0 bases at J, with 14 bases between. Germline assignment: CDR1 MDHEN and CDR2 SYDVKM.

This clone showed up just once. The chain has TRBV7-9 and TRBJ2-3; D tentatively reads TRBD1 or TRBD2 (6 bases each). This CDR3 spans 14 amino acids. V lost 4 bases and J 3 bases, leaving 11 bases between the germline ends. Germline assignment: CDR1 SEHNR and CDR2 FQNEAQ (reference sequence). In DNA form, the CDR3 reads TGTGCCAGCAGCTCCGGGGGCAGGACAGATACGCAGTATTTT. As protein: CASSSGGRTDTQYF.